The sequence of this T cell receptor (beta chain) was determined in a study of PD-L1 blockade in urothelial cancer. Study-wide background: The researchers analyzed blood 3 weeks (second dose) and 6 weeks after treatment start. Blood gave a median 141,255 T cells.

Specified time point: pretreatment peripheral blood. Locally advanced or metastatic urothelial carcinoma affected all patients. Patients each gave 1 to 8 samples, pretreatment and on-treatment. Trimming removed 8 bases at V and 2 bases at J, with 17 bases between. Germline-derived CDR1 and CDR2 are MDHEN and SYDVKM. The CDR3 runs 15 residues. Clones were read by immunoSEQ multiplex PCR, and TCRdb kept only the in-frame ones, dropping some. The repertoire includes 95,000 or so clones, 80% to 90% of them detected once, and more than 1.5% sits in the top ten. This clonotype was obtained from a man aged 55 to 70 with urothelial cancer. Specimen: PBMCs, collected around atezolizumab (anti-PD-L1) treatment. The rearrangement links TRBV28 to TRBJ2-3; D possibly corresponds to TRBD1 (5 bases). The CDR3 reads CASGPLGVTTDTQYF. CDR3 nucleotide sequence: TGTGCCAGCGGCCCCTTAGGGGTGACCACAGATACGCAGTATTTT.